Shown below are 32 T cell receptor beta chains from a single sample sequenced in a study of T cells in Graves' hyperthyroidism and ophthalmopathy (dated by TCRdb to the late 2010s). The library was produced with multiplex PCR. Instrument on record: Illumina HiSeq 2000. Amplification of TCR beta CDR3 regions was carried out from RNA transcripts. For the first round of RT-PCR on the TCR CDR3, the HTBI primer set was used together with the Qiagen OneStep RT-PCR kit. TCRdb handled the public reads itself, with Q25 trimming in fastp and clone calling in MiXCR, and kept productive beta chains. Rows with a matching CDR3 protein are joined into one entry that keeps the most common DNA and genes. Recorded for this sample are 700,000 or so distinct CDR3 sequences; 15% to 20% of them occurred a single time. The top ten constitute around 7.7% of the sample. Sequencing used blood. These receptors all come from a man aged 18 to 29 with Graves' hyperthyroidism.

This clonotype was recorded at least ten times. The chain uses TRBV12-3 or TRBV12-4 and TRBJ2-2; perhaps TRBD2 as D (5 bases). The CDR3 spans 12 residues. Trimming shortened V by 6 bases and J by 7 bases, and 9 bases separated the two germline ends. CDR3 amino acids: CASRIGNGELFF. The DNA for the CDR3 is TGTGCCAGCAGGATCGGGAACGGGGAGCTGTTTTTT.

In its sample, this clonotype was seen many times. This chain connects TRBV15 to TRBJ1-5; no clear D gene. Germline values: CDR1 LNHNV, CDR2 YYDKDF (reference sequence). The CDR3 is 15 residues long. The V end lost 3 bases, the J end lost 5 bases, and 14 bases lay between the germline ends. CDR3 coding DNA: TGTGCCACCAGCAGTGATGGGCTTTTTGATCAGCCCCAGCATTTT. Residues: CATSSDGLFDQPQHF.

Concerning this clonotype: One junction end disagrees with the germline gene, perhaps due to a read error. The chain employs TRBV5-8 and TRBJ1-6; unclear D gene. The CDR3 loop spans 15 amino acids. Germline V gene sequence: CDR1 SGHTS, CDR2 YDEGEE. This chain's CDR3 is CASSPVDPYNSPLHF. CDR3 coding DNA: TGTGCCAGCAGCCCCGTTGACCCCTACAATTCACCCCTCCACTTT.

This clonotype appeared many times. The chain carries TRBV12-3 or TRBV12-4 and TRBJ1-5, with a weak D call TRBD1 (5 bases). The CDR3 spans 16 residues. V lost 8 bases, J lost 0 bases, and 17 bases lay in between. The CDR3 protein is CASYPGAFNSNQPQHF. CDR3 coding DNA: TGTGCCAGCTACCCCGGGGCCTTTAATAGCAATCAGCCCCAGCATTTT.

This clonotype was seen many times. The chain combines TRBV27 with TRBJ1-5; 10 positions match TRBD1. Germline V CDR1 and CDR2: MNHEY, SMNVEV (reference sequence). V lost 5 bases, J lost 2 bases, and 3 bases stayed unmatched. The CDR3 consists of 15 residues. The CDR3 loop is CASSTGTGGNQPQHF. In DNA, the CDR3 is TGTGCCAGCAGTACCGGGACAGGGGGCAATCAGCCCCAGCATTTT.

The table lists this clonotype with a few counts. V gene TRBV11-3 combines with J gene TRBJ2-7, with D perhaps assigned TRBD1 or TRBD2 (5 bases each). CDR3 length: 13 residues. Looked up from germline, CDR1 is SGHNT and CDR2 is YENEEA. Trimming shortened V by 5 bases and J by 5 bases, and 13 bases separated the two germline ends. The CDR3 spells CASSKGPVHEQYF. For the CDR3, the DNA is TGTGCCAGCAGCAAGGGACCAGTCCACGAGCAGTACTTC.

The sample holds a few counts of this clonotype. The genes are TRBV20-1 and TRBJ1-5, with 7 bases aligning to TRBD1. Germline values: CDR1 DFQATT, CDR2 SNEGSKA (reference sequence). This CDR3 is built from 14 residues. V was pared by 6 bases and J by 0 bases, with 5 bases of the junction left unmatched. The DNA for the CDR3 is TGCAGTGCAATCCGGGACAGTAGCAATCAGCCCCAGCATTTT. This sequence encodes CSAIRDSSNQPQHF.

The chain links TRBV28 to TRBJ1-2, with 7 bases lining up with TRBD1. This CDR3 has 14 amino acids. Looked up from germline, CDR1 is MDHEN and CDR2 is SYDVKM. Trimming cost V 2 bases and J 7 bases; bases outside gene matches: 7. DNA for the CDR3: TGTGCCAGCAGTTTACCCGGGACAGCCCCTGGCTACACCTTC. This codes for CASSLPGTAPGYTF.

On this clonotype itself: One end of the junction is discordant with germline, which a read error may explain. The chain uses TRBV24-1 and TRBJ1-2; D not resolved. Germline loops: CDR1 KGHDR, CDR2 SFDVKD. The CDR3 sequence is 13 residues long. The CDR3 coding sequence is TGTACCACCAGTGCCGGTATAAGCTATGGCTACACCTTC. This encodes CTTSAGISYGYTF.

The rearrangement uses TRBV5-4 and TRBJ2-5; 7 nucleotides match TRBD1. With V trimmed by 0 bases and J by 3 bases, 8 bases remained unmatched. The CDR3 extends over 16 amino acids. Germline V CDR1 and CDR2: SGHNT, YYREEE (reference sequence). CDR3 loop: CASSLGAGGREETQYF. The CDR3 DNA sequence: TGTGCCAGCAGCTTGGGTGCAGGGGGTCGGGAAGAGACCCAGTACTTC. Full variable domain (missing parts from reference TRBV5-4 and TRBJ2-5): ETGVTQSPTHLIKTRGQQVTLRCSSQSGHNTVSWYQQALGQGPQFIFQYYREEENGRGNFPPRFSGLQFPNYSSELNVNALELDDSALYLCASSLGAGGREETQYFGPGTRLLVL.

The chain uses TRBV20-1 and TRBJ2-1, with D possibly TRBD1 on 5 matching bases. CDR1 is DFQATT and CDR2 is SNEGSKA in the germline V gene (reference sequence). The CDR3 contains 16 residues. Trimming cost V 6 bases and J 9 bases, with 27 bases left between them. CDR3 nucleotides: TGCAGTGCCCGGATCCAGGGTGGATACCTCAAGGGTGAGCAGTTCTTC. Translated, it gives CSARIQGGYLKGEQFF.

This clonotype was observed many times. The chain employs TRBV6-1 and TRBJ2-1, with TRBD2 identical over 10 bases. The V gene's germline CDR1 is MNHNS and CDR2 SASEGT. V lost 2 bases, J lost 4 bases, and 5 bases stayed unmatched. The CDR3 is 16 residues long. This CDR3 reads CASSESSGSLYNEQFF. CDR3 nucleotides: TGTGCCAGCAGTGAATCTAGCGGGAGCCTTTACAATGAGCAGTTCTTC.

In this sample, this clonotype turned up a few times. V and J are TRBV24-1 and TRBJ1-5, with unresolved D. The CDR3 length is 13 residues. V was cut by 2 bases and J by 2 bases, with 3 bases left in between. From germline, CDR1 is KGHDR and CDR2 SFDVKD. CDR3 sequence: CATSDYGNQPQHF. The CDR3, as DNA: TGTGCCACCAGTGATTACGGCAATCAGCCCCAGCATTTT.

This clonotype has a count of ten or more. The chain is built from TRBV20-1 and TRBJ2-1, with 15 positions matching TRBD2. CDR1 is DFQATT and CDR2 is SNEGSKA in the germline V gene (reference sequence). The CDR3 consists of 16 residues. V shed 1 base and J 8 bases; nucleotides not matched to a gene: 6. The DNA of the CDR3 is TGCAGTGCTAGAGGGACTAGCGGGAGGGCCGGCCATGAGCAGTTCTTC. Its protein is CSARGTSGRAGHEQFF.

This clonotype was picked up a small number of times. The chain has TRBV29-1 and TRBJ2-7, with 9 bases matching TRBD1. With 2 bases clipped from V and 4 bases from J, the junction kept 9 bases outside the gene matches. The V gene's germline CDR1 is SQVTM and CDR2 ANQGSEA. The CDR3 has 15 amino acids. CDR3 sequence: CSVETYGTGKYEQYF. The DNA of the CDR3 is TGCAGCGTTGAAACCTACGGGACAGGGAAATACGAGCAGTACTTC.

The table lists this clonotype with a few counts. Written as DNA, the CDR3 is TGTGCCAGCAGCCCCCTAATACAGACCCAGTACTTC. Translating gives CASSPLIQTQYF. The rearrangement joins TRBV7-6 to TRBJ2-5; D is uncertain. The V gene lost 5 bases and the J gene lost 6 bases, with 10 bases spanning the gap. This CDR3 has 12 amino acids. CDR1 and CDR2 (germline): SGHVS, FNYEAQ.

This clonotype was counted many times. This chain joins TRBV20-1 and TRBJ2-7; D unresolved. Between the trimmed V and J ends, which lost 1 base and 3 bases, there was a span of 10 bases. Germline CDR1 DFQATT, CDR2 SNEGSKA (reference sequence). This CDR3 contains 13 residues. CDR3 sequence: CSARGRVLYEQYF. CDR3 DNA: TGCAGTGCTAGAGGCCGGGTCCTCTACGAGCAGTACTTC.

There are many counts of this clonotype. The CDR3 loop is CASSYDRVLNAFF. CDR3 nucleotides: TGTGCCAGCAGCTATGACAGGGTTTTGAATGCTTTCTTT. This chain links TRBV2 with TRBJ1-1; 7 bases are a match to TRBD1. Trimming at V came to 6 bases and at J to 11 bases, leaving 12 bases not matched to a gene. CDR1 is SNHLY, CDR2 FYNNEI, per germline. The CDR3 loop spans 13 amino acids. Full variable domain (rest looked up from reference TRBV2 and TRBJ1-1): EPEVTQTPSHQVTQMGQEVILRCVPISNHLYFYWYRQILGQKVEFLVSFYNNEISEKSEIFDDQFSVERPDGSNFTLKIRSTKLEDSAMYFCASSYDRVLNAFFGQGTRLTVV.

The chain employs TRBV29-1 and TRBJ1-1, with D possibly matching TRBD1 (6 bases). The CDR3 is made up of 13 amino acids. Germline values: CDR1 SQVTM, CDR2 ANQGSEA. The germline V and J ends were trimmed by 5 bases and 6 bases, with 16 bases remaining between them. The CDR3, as DNA: TGCAGCGTTAACAGGGATTTTGGGGCTGAAGCTTTCTTT. It codes for CSVNRDFGAEAFF.

The V call is TRBV24-1, the J call TRBJ2-7; D tentatively reads TRBD1 or TRBD2 (5 bases each). In germline, CDR1 is KGHDR, CDR2 SFDVKD. Trimming pared 9 bases from V and 6 bases from J, leaving 14 bases between. This CDR3 comprises 12 residues. CDR3 coding DNA: TGTGCCACCTCCACCGGGACCAGCGAGCAGTACTTC. This codes for CATSTGTSEQYF.

In its sample, this clonotype was seen a few times. The chain carries TRBV7-2 and TRBJ1-2; D gene ambiguous. Trimming cost V 5 bases and J 7 bases, with 14 bases left between them. Germline loops: CDR1 SGHTA, CDR2 FQGNSA. CDR3 length equals 13 residues. The CDR3 DNA is TGTGCCAGCAGCCCGGATAGGGTCACTGGCTACACCTTC. Translation: CASSPDRVTGYTF.

This clonotype was counted at least ten times. The CDR3 region is CASSFRGGSNEQFF. The CDR3 DNA sequence: TGTGCCAGCAGCTTTCGCGGCGGGAGCAATGAGCAGTTCTTC. V is TRBV11-2 and J is TRBJ2-1; 7 bases agree with TRBD2. CDR3 length: 14 residues. Trimming cost V 3 bases and J 6 bases; bases outside gene matches: 5. Germline V gene data show CDR1 as SGHAT and CDR2 as FQNNGV.

This clonotype was seen a handful of times. The genes are TRBV11-3 and TRBJ1-2, with D unclear. Germline V CDR1 and CDR2: SGHNT, YENEEA. The CDR3 contains 13 residues. Trimming took off 8 bases at V and 4 bases at J, with 14 bases between the two ends. This CDR3 is CASSPGSFYGYTF. In DNA form, the CDR3 reads TGTGCCAGCTCCCCGGGCAGCTTCTATGGCTACACCTTC.

This clonotype was seen at least ten times. The J gene is TRBJ2-5, the V gene TRBV7-2; D not resolved. V lost 3 bases and J 0 bases, leaving 8 bases between the germline ends. CDR1 and CDR2 (germline): SGHTA, FQGNSA. This CDR3 has 14 amino acids. The CDR3 reads CASSLYRDQETQYF. For the CDR3, the DNA is TGTGCCAGCAGCTTGTATCGGGACCAAGAGACCCAGTACTTC.

This clonotype was observed a few times. The V gene is TRBV20-1, the J gene TRBJ2-1, with 10 bases matching TRBD2. Germline V lookup: CDR1 DFQATT, CDR2 SNEGSKA (reference sequence). With 0 bases clipped from V and 5 bases from J, the junction kept 4 bases outside the gene matches. The CDR3 length is 15 residues. The CDR3 nucleotides are TGCAGTGCTAGAGATCTAGCGGGAGTGCACAATGAGCAGTTCTTC. As protein: CSARDLAGVHNEQFF.

The rearrangement uses TRBV28 and TRBJ2-6; 7 positions agree with TRBD1. The CDR3 extends over 15 amino acids. J lost 0 bases, V lost 7 bases, and 3 bases had no gene match. Germline lookup yields CDR1 MDHEN and CDR2 SYDVKM. CDR3 coding DNA: TGTGCCAGCAACCCAGGGGGCTCTGGGGCCAACGTCCTGACTTTC. Residues: CASNPGGSGANVLTF. The whole variable domain, remainder taken from reference TRBV28 and TRBJ2-6, is DVKVTQSSRYLVKRTGEKVFLECVQDMDHENMFWYRQDPGLGLRLIYFSYDVKMKEKGDIPEGYSVSREKKERFSLILESASTNQTSMYLCASNPGGSGANVLTFGAGSRLTVL.

The chain has TRBV6-2 or TRBV6-3 and TRBJ2-1; D not resolved. V lost 8 bases, J lost 2 bases, and 10 bases lay in between. There are 13 residues in the CDR3. The V gene's germline CDR1 is MNHEY and CDR2 SVGEGT. The CDR3 is CASQGSPYNEQFF. The CDR3 region has the DNA TGTGCCAGCCAAGGTTCCCCCTACAATGAGCAGTTCTTC.

This clonotype occurred many times. The chain couples TRBV6-6 to TRBJ2-2, with D unresolved. Trimming took 2 bases from V and 2 from J, leaving 3 bases between them. Per germline, CDR1 MNHNY and CDR2 SVGAGI (reference sequence). This CDR3 region has 13 residues. Here the CDR3 DNA reads TGTGCCAGCAGTTACGTCAACACCGGGGAGCTGTTTTTT. As protein: CASSYVNTGELFF.

About this clonotype itself: A much larger clone differs by one base, so this may be a read error. In this CDR3 the conserved last residue, phenylalanine or tryptophan, is missing, so a read error is likely. The chain links TRBV30 to TRBJ2-1; 7 bases are shared with TRBD2. J was trimmed by 4 bases and V by 5 bases; bases with no gene match: 2. Germline lookup yields CDR1 GTSNPN and CDR2 SVGIG (reference sequence). This CDR3 is 12 amino acids long. CDR3 bases: TGTGCCTGGGCTAGCGGTTACAATGAGCAGTTCCTC. Its translation: CAWASGYNEQFL.

The chain employs TRBV10-1 and TRBJ2-3, with 14 bases fitting TRBD2. The CDR3 is 18 residues long. With V trimmed by 6 bases and J by 0 bases, 8 bases remained unmatched. CDR1 is WNHNN and CDR2 is SYGVQD in the germline V gene (reference sequence). This CDR3 reads CASRAGLAGGPSTDTQYF. In DNA, the CDR3 is TGCGCCAGCAGGGCAGGACTAGCGGGGGGCCCTAGCACAGATACGCAGTATTTT.

The chain carries TRBV9 and TRBJ2-3; D perhaps matches TRBD1 (5 bases). CDR1 SGDLS and CDR2 YYNGEE come from the germline V gene. Trimming took off 0 bases at V and 7 bases at J, with 6 bases between the two ends. CDR3 size: 12 residues. For the CDR3, the DNA is TGTGCCAGCAGCGTAGAGGGGAATACGCAGTATTTT. It specifies CASSVEGNTQYF.

This clonotype was seen repeatedly, ten times or more. The chain carries TRBV5-5 and TRBJ1-1; D is unclear. V gave up 0 bases and J gave up 0 bases, with 12 bases separating them. This CDR3 is built from 16 residues. Per the germline V gene, CDR1 is SGHKS and CDR2 is YYEKEE (reference sequence). CDR3 residues: CASSLAHRTLNTEAFF. The DNA of the CDR3 is TGTGCCAGCAGCTTGGCTCATAGAACCTTGAACACTGAAGCTTTCTTT.